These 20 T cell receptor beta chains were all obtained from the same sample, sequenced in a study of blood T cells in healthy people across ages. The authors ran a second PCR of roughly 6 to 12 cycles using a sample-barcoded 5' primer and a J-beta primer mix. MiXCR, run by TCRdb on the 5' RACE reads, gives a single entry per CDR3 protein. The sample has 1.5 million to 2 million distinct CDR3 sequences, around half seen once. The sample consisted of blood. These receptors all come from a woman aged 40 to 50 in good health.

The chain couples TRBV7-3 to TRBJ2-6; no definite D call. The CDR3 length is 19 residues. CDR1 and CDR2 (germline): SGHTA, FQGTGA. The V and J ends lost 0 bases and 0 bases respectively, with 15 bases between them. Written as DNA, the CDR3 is TGTGCCAGCAGCTTAACGTCGGCAGGATTCGGCTCTGGGGCCAACGTCCTGACTTTC. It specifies CASSLTSAGFGSGANVLTF.

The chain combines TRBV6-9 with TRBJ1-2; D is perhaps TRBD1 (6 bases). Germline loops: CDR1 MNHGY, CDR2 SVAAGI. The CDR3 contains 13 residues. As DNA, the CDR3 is TGTGAAAGTTTGTGGGGGCGCATCTATGGCTACACCTTC. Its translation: CESLWGRIYGYTF.

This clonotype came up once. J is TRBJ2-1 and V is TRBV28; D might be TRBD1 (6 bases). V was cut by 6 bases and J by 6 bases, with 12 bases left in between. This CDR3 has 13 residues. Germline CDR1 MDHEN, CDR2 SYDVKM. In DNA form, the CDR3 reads TGTGCCAGCAGCGTACAGGGCCCCAATGAGCAGTTCTTC. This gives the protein CASSVQGPNEQFF.

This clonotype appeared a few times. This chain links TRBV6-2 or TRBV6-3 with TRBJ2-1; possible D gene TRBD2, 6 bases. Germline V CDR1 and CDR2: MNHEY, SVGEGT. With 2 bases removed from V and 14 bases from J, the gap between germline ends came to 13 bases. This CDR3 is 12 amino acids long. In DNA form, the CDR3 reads TGTGCCAGCAGTTACCCCCGTGCTAGCGAGTTCTTC. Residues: CASSYPRASEFF.

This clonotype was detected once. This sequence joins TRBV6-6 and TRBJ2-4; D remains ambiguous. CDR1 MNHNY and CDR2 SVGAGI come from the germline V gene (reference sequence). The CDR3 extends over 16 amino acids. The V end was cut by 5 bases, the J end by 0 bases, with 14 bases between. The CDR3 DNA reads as TGTGCCAGCAGTGACCCGGCCTCAATAGCCAAAAACATTCAGTACTTC. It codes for CASSDPASIAKNIQYF.

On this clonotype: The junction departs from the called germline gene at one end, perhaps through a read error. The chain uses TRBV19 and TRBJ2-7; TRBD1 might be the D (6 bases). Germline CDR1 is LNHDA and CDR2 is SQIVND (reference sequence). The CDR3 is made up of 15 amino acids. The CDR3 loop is CASGMVQGGSYEQYF. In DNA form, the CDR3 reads TGTGCCAGTGGTATGGTACAGGGTGGCTCCTACGAGCAGTACTTC.

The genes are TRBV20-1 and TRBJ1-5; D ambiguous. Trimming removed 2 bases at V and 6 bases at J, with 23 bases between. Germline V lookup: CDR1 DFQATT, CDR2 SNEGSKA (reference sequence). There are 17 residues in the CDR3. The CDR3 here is CSARSFRTPLRSQPQHF. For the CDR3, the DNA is TGCAGTGCTAGAAGTTTTCGGACGCCCCTTCGTTCTCAGCCCCAGCATTTT.

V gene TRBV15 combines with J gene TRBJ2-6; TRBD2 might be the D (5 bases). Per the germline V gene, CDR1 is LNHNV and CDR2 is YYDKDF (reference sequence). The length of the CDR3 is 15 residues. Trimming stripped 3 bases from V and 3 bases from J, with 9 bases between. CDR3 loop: CATSSGGGGANVLTF. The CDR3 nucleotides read TGTGCCACCAGCAGCGGAGGAGGTGGGGCCAACGTCCTGACTTTC. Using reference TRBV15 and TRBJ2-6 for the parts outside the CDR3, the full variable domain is DAMVIQNPRYQVTQFGKPVTLSCSQTLNHNVMYWYQQKSSQAPKLLFHYYDKDFNNEADTPDNFQSRRPNTSFCFLDIRSPGLGDTAMYLCATSSGGGGANVLTFGAGSRLTVL.

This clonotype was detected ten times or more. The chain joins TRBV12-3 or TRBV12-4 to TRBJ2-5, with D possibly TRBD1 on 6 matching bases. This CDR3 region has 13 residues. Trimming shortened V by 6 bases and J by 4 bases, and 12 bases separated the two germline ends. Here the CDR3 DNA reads TGTGCCAGCAGAAAACAGGGTTTAGAGACCCAGTACTTC. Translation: CASRKQGLETQYF.

The CDR3 spells CASSYSDGINEKLFF. In DNA form, the CDR3 reads TGTGCCAGCAGTTATTCCGACGGAATAAATGAAAAACTGTTTTTT. The chain is built from TRBV6-2 or TRBV6-3 and TRBJ1-4; D remains ambiguous. With 3 bases removed from V and 5 bases from J, the gap between germline ends came to 13 bases. Germline V CDR1 and CDR2: MNHEY, SVGEGT. This CDR3 region has 15 residues.

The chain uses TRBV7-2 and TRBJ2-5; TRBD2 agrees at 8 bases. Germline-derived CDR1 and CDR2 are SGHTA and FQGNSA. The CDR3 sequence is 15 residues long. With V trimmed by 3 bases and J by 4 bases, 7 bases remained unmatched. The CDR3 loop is CASSLTGGRRETQYF. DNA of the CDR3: TGTGCCAGCAGCTTGACGGGGGGGCGGCGAGAGACCCAGTACTTC.

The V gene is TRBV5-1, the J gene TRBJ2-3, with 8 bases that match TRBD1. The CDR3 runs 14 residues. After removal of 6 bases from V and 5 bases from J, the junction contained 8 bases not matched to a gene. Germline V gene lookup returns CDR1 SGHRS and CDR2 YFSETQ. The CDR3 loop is CASMVAGGLDTQYF. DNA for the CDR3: TGCGCCAGCATGGTGGCAGGGGGCTTAGATACGCAGTATTTT.

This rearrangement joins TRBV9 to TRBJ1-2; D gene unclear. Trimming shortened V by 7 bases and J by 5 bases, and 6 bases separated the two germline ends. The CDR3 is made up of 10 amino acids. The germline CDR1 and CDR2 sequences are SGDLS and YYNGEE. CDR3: CASPRYGYTF. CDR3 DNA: TGTGCCAGCCCCCGATATGGCTACACCTTC. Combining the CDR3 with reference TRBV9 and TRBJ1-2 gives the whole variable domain DSGVTQTPKHLITATGQRVTLRCSPRSGDLSVYWYQQSLDQGLQFLIQYYNGEERAKGNILERFSAQQFPDLHSELNLSSLELGDSALYFCASPRYGYTFGSGTRLTVV.

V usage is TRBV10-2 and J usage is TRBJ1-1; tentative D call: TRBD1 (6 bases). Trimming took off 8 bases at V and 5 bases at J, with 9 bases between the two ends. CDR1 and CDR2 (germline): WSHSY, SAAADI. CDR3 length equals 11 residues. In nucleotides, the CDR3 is TGCGCCAGCCGGGGACAAACTGAAGCTTTCTTT. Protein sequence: CASRGQTEAFF.

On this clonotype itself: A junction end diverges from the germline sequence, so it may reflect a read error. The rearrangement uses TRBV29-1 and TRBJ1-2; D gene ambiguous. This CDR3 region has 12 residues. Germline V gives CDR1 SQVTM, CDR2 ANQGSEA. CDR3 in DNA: TGCAGCGTTGAAGATAACAGAGATGGCTACATCTTC. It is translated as CSVEDNRDGYIF.

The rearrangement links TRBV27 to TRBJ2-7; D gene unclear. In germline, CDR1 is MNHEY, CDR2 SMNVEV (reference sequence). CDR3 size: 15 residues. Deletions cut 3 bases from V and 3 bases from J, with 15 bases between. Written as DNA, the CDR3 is TGTGCCAGCAGTTTCCAGCGCGTCGGTGGCTACGAGCAGTACTTC. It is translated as CASSFQRVGGYEQYF.

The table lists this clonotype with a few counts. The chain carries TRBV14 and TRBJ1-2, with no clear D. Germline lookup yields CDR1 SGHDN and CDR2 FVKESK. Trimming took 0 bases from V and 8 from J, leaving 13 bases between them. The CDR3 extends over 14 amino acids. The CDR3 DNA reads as TGTGCCAGCAGCCAAGACGCGGGGTCCCGCGGCTACACCTTC. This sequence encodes CASSQDAGSRGYTF.

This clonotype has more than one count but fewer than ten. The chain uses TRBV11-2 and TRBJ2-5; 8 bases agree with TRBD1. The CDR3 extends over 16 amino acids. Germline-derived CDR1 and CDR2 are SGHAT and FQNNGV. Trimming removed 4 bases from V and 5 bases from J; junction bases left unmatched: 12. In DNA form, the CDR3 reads TGTGCCAGCAGCTCGCGGACAGGGCCTGAAGGGGAGACCCAGTACTTC. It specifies CASSSRTGPEGETQYF.

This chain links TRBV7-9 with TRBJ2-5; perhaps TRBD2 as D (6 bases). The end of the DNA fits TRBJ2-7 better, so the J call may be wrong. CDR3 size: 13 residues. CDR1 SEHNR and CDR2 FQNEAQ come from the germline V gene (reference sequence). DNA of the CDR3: TGTGCCAGCAGCGCGACTAGGATCGGCGAGCAGTACTTC. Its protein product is CASSATRIGEQYF.

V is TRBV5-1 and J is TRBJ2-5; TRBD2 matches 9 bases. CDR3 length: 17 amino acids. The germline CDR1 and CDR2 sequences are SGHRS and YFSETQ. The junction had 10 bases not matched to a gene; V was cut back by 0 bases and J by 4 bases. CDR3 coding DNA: TGCGCCAGCAGCTTGGGACTAGCGGTCCCATGGTTAGAGACCCAGTACTTC. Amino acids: CASSLGLAVPWLETQYF. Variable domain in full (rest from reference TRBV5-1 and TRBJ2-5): KAGVTQTPRYLIKTRGQQVTLSCSPISGHRSVSWYQQTPGQGLQFLFEYFSETQRNKGNFPGRFSGRQFSNSRSEMNVSTLELGDSALYLCASSLGLAVPWLETQYFGPGTRLLVL.